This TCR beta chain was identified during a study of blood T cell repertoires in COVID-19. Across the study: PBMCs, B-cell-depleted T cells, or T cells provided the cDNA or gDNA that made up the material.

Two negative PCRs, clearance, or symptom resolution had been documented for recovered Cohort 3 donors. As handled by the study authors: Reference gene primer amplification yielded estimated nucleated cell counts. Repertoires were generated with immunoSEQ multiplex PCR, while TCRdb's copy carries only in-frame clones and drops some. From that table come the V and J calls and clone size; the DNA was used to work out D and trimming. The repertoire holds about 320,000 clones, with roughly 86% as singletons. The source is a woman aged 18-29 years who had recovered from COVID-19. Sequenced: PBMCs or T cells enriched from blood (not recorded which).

This CDR3 is CASSLGWGGRASYEQYF. In DNA, the CDR3 is TGTGCCAGCAGCTTAGGTTGGGGCGGGAGAGCTTCCTACGAGCAGTACTTC. The chain joins TRBV11-2 to TRBJ2-7; 7 nucleotides align to TRBD2. The length of the CDR3 is 17 residues. Per the germline V gene, CDR1 is SGHAT and CDR2 is FQNNGV. V gave up 1 base and J gave up 1 base; unmatched junction bases: 10.